One sample yielded the 32 T cell receptor beta chains listed below, sequenced in a study of read filtering for tumor transcriptome and immune sequencing. From about 0.4 ug of RNA, a library with molecular barcoded alpha/delta and beta/gamma adaptors was made. MiXCR, applied by TCRdb to the reads, yields one record per CDR3 protein. The sample yields about 40,000 distinct CDR3 sequences, over 9.5% seen once. Source material: a population of CD138-negative cells sorted from bone marrow. The receptors originated from a donor aged 40 or over with multiple myeloma.

This clonotype was found many times. This chain links TRBV20-1 with TRBJ2-7; 9 bases line up with TRBD2. Per germline, CDR1 DFQATT and CDR2 SNEGSKA (reference sequence). The CDR3 is 13 residues long. Trimming at V came to 5 bases and at J to 9 bases, leaving 11 bases not matched to a gene. CDR3 sequence reads: CSADSGGASVQYF. The CDR3 DNA follows: TGCAGTGCTGATAGCGGGGGTGCCTCAGTGCAGTACTTC.

The chain employs TRBV29-1 and TRBJ2-7, with 10 bases matching TRBD1. The germline CDR1 and CDR2 sequences are SQVTM and ANQGSEA. CDR3 length: 15 residues. The J segment lost 5 bases and the V segment lost 6 bases, leaving 13 bases of the junction unmatched. CDR3 sequence: CSVGTRTGGSNEQYF. The CDR3 nucleotides read TGCAGCGTCGGAACCCGGACAGGGGGGTCCAACGAGCAGTACTTC.

This clonotype was counted a few times. The rearrangement links TRBV21-1 to TRBJ2-7; the table's D call, TRBD1, has no DNA check behind it. TRBV21-1 is a pseudogene locus. The CDR3 runs to 15 residues. The CDR3 nucleotides are TGTGCCAGGAGCGCCCCGACAGGGCTATCCTACGAGCAGTACTTC. It translates to CARSAPTGLSYEQYF.

About this clonotype itself: It may be a read error: a sequence one base away is much more abundant. The chain uses TRBV11-2 and TRBJ1-2; 8 bases are a match to TRBD1. J was trimmed by 4 bases and V by 5 bases; bases with no gene match: 3. The CDR3 extends over 13 amino acids. From germline, CDR1 is SGHAT and CDR2 FQNNGV. The CDR3 sequence: CASSQQGGYGYTF. The CDR3 DNA sequence: TGTGCCAGCAGCCAACAGGGGGGCTATGGCTACACCTTC.

In the case of this clonotype: Sequence at one end of the junction differs from germline and may be a read error. The chain couples TRBV7-6 to TRBJ2-1; D gene uncertain. Germline CDR1 and CDR2: SGHVS and FNYEAQ. The CDR3 length is 13 residues. In nucleotides, the CDR3 is TGTGCCAGCAGCTACATGCGGAGAAATGAGCAGTCCTTC. This gives the protein CASSYMRRNEQSF. The whole variable domain, remainder taken from reference TRBV7-6 and TRBJ2-1, is GAGVSQSPRYKVTKRGQDVALRCDPISGHVSLYWYRQALGQGPEFLTYFNYEAQQDKSGLPNDRFSAERPEGSISTLTIQRTEQRDSAMYRCASSYMRRNEQSFGPGTRLTVL.

This clonotype was seen at least ten times. The genes are TRBV5-4 and TRBJ2-7, with D maybe TRBD1 (6 bases). With 0 bases removed from V and 2 bases from J, the gap between germline ends came to 12 bases. Germline CDR1 SGHNT, CDR2 YYREEE (reference sequence). This CDR3 is 15 amino acids long. The CDR3 bases are TGTGCCAGCAGCTTGGCGGGAACAGGGACCTACGAGCAGTACTTC. This gives the protein CASSLAGTGTYEQYF.

This sequence joins TRBV20-1 and TRBJ1-5; D is possibly TRBD1 (5 bases). This CDR3 region has 14 residues. The V gene lost 2 bases and the J gene lost 2 bases, with 10 bases spanning the gap. Germline loops: CDR1 DFQATT, CDR2 SNEGSKA (reference sequence). The CDR3 nucleotides are TGCAGTGCTAGACAAGGGGTTGGCAATCAGCCCCAGCATTTT. Encoded protein: CSARQGVGNQPQHF.

Remarks on this clonotype: This may come from a read error, since a much larger clone is one base off. The genes are TRBV4-1 and TRBJ2-5, with D hard to call. Germline CDR1 MGHRA, CDR2 YSYEKL. CDR3 length equals 14 residues. Trimming cost V 8 bases and J 7 bases, with 20 bases left between them. The CDR3: CASGPLPSYVTQYF. The CDR3 DNA follows: TGCGCCAGCGGCCCCTTGCCGTCATACGTGACCCAGTACTTC.

This clonotype came up many times. The J gene is TRBJ1-1, the V gene TRBV6-5; TRBD1 matches at 7 bases. Germline trimming cut 2 bases from V and 9 bases from J; bases unmatched to any gene: 9. The CDR3 is made up of 14 amino acids. CDR1 is MNHEY and CDR2 is SVGAGI in the germline V gene. In DNA form, the CDR3 reads TGTGCCAGCAGTTACGGGACAGCCCGAGCACAAGCTTTCTTT. Protein product: CASSYGTARAQAFF.

This clonotype was found many times. One junction end does not reproduce the germline sequence, and a read error may be involved. Here the CDR3 reads CASRLRGLDTEALF. The CDR3 DNA reads TGTGCCAGCAGACTTCGGGGGTTGGACACTGAAGCTCTCTTT. The chain carries TRBV11-2 and TRBJ1-1; a weak D match, TRBD1 (5 bases). The CDR3 loop spans 14 amino acids. Germline CDR1 and CDR2: SGHAT and FQNNGV. The full variable domain, its missing parts supplied by reference TRBV11-2 and TRBJ1-1, is EAGVAQSPRYKIIEKRQSVAFWCNPISGHATLYWYQQILGQGPKLLIQFQNNGVVDDSQLPKDRFSAERLKGVDSTLKIQPAKLEDSAVYLCASRLRGLDTEALFGQGTRLTVV.

As for this clonotype: This clone may be a read error of a much larger clone one base away. The chain carries TRBV5-1 and TRBJ2-5; tentative D call: TRBD2 (6 bases). The V end was cut by 3 bases, the J end by 4 bases, with 10 bases between. The germline gives CDR1 SGHRS, CDR2 YFSETQ. The CDR3 sequence is 13 residues long. CDR3 sequence (DNA): TGCGCCAGCAGCTATGCGGGGCGAGAGACCCAGTACTTC. It is translated as CASSYAGRETQYF.

This clonotype was detected a few times. Just one base apart from a much larger clone, this may be a read error. This chain connects TRBV20-1 to TRBJ2-5; the D gene is possibly TRBD2 (6 bases). The CDR3 runs 14 residues. The ends were cut back, 3 bases at V and 7 bases at J, with 18 bases in the middle. CDR1 is DFQATT, CDR2 SNEGSKA, per germline (reference sequence). Written as DNA, the CDR3 is TGCAGTGCTAGCTCATTGGGCGGGAAAGGGACCCAGTACTTC. This gives the protein CSASSLGGKGTQYF.

At least ten counts were recorded for this clonotype. At one boundary the junction diverges from the germline segment, which might be a read error. The chain is built from TRBV5-5 and TRBJ1-1; no clear D gene. The CDR3 covers 13 residues. Germline V CDR1 and CDR2: SGHKS, YYEKEE (reference sequence). The CDR3 loop is CASSLGKNSEAFF. The CDR3 nucleotides read TGTGCCAGCAGCTTGGGGAAGAACTCTGAAGCTTTCTTT.

The table lists this clonotype with many counts. The V and J genes are TRBV7-9 and TRBJ1-1; no clear D gene. This CDR3 is built from 14 residues. V was clipped by 6 bases and J by 2 bases, with 13 bases between them. Per the germline V gene, CDR1 is SEHNR and CDR2 is FQNEAQ (reference sequence). In nucleotides, the CDR3 is TGTGCCAGCAGTGGGGTATATGGCAACACTGAAGCTTTCTTT. It translates to CASSGVYGNTEAFF.

This clonotype was seen many times. The CDR3 DNA sequence: TGCAGTGCTAGAGATTTAGGGACACCCTACGAGCAGTACTTC. Residues: CSARDLGTPYEQYF. V is TRBV20-1 and J is TRBJ2-7; tentative D call: TRBD1 (6 bases). CDR3 length: 14 residues. The V end was cut by 0 bases, the J end by 2 bases, with 11 bases between. From germline, CDR1 is DFQATT and CDR2 SNEGSKA (reference sequence).

This clonotype was found once. This could be a read error, since a much larger clone is one nucleotide away. The CDR3 nucleotides are TGTGCCAGCAGCTTGGACCCTACTGAAGCTCTCTTT. Its protein product is CASSLDPTEALF. The chain has TRBV28 and TRBJ1-1; D is unclear. This CDR3 region has 12 residues. CDR1 MDHEN and CDR2 SYDVKM come from the germline V gene.

The gene calls are TRBV6-1 and TRBJ2-6; D is ambiguous. The CDR3 has 17 amino acids. Per germline, CDR1 MNHNS and CDR2 SASEGT. The V end was cut by 1 base, the J end by 0 bases, with 10 bases between. CDR3 sequence: CASSEGVRSSGANVLTF. CDR3 nucleotides: TGTGCCAGCAGTGAAGGGGTCAGAAGCTCTGGGGCCAACGTCCTGACTTTC.

This clonotype has just a few counts. CDR3 sequence (DNA): TGTGCCAGCAGCCAAGATAGTGATACCCTGGGAGCTTTCGAGCAGTACTTC. It is translated as CASSQDSDTLGAFEQYF. V gene TRBV4-2 combines with J gene TRBJ2-7, with D tentatively TRBD2 (5 bases). The CDR3 loop spans 17 amino acids. The V gene lost 0 bases and the J gene lost 6 bases, with 21 bases spanning the gap. The germline gives CDR1 LGHNA, CDR2 YNFKEQ.

As regards this clonotype: One end of the junction fails to match germline, which may point to a read error. This chain joins TRBV11-3 and TRBJ2-2; TRBD2 might be the D (5 bases). The CDR3 extends over 12 amino acids. CDR1 is SGHNT, CDR2 YENEEA, per germline. The CDR3 here is CASSLSTGELSF. CDR3 bases: TGTGCCAGCAGCTTAAGTACCGGGGAGCTGTCTTTT.

The rearrangement joins TRBV18 to TRBJ2-1; no clear D gene. CDR1 and CDR2 (germline): KGHSH, LQKENI. Trimming took 2 bases from V and 10 from J, leaving 9 bases between them. This CDR3 is 12 amino acids long. The CDR3 nucleotides are TGTGCCAGCTCACCAGTCCGCGAGGAGCAGTTCTTC. Protein product: CASSPVREEQFF.

The J gene is TRBJ2-2, the V gene TRBV24-1, with 9 nucleotides matching TRBD1. This CDR3 spans 14 amino acids. Germline V gene data show CDR1 as KGHDR and CDR2 as SFDVKD. V trimming: 7 bases; J trimming: 4 bases; junction bases outside the gene matches: 3. CDR3 amino acids: CATRPGQGTGELFF. CDR3 sequence (DNA): TGTGCCACCAGGCCGGGACAGGGCACCGGGGAGCTGTTTTTT.

Many counts were recorded for this clonotype. This chain connects TRBV28 to TRBJ2-3; D is uncertain. This CDR3 contains 11 residues. The V and J ends lost 2 bases and 10 bases respectively, with 7 bases between them. Germline V CDR1 and CDR2: MDHEN, SYDVKM. The CDR3 DNA sequence: TGTGCCAGCAGTTTACCAGGTTCGCAGTATTTT. This gives the protein CASSLPGSQYF.

This clonotype was counted ten times or more. CDR3 sequence reads: CASTGANVLTF. DNA for the CDR3: TGTGCCAGTACTGGGGCCAACGTCCTGACTTTC. The chain employs TRBV19 and TRBJ2-6; no firm D call. The germline V gene encodes CDR1 LNHDA and CDR2 SQIVND (reference sequence). The CDR3 totals 11 residues. The germline V and J ends were trimmed by 7 bases and 2 bases, with 0 bases remaining between them.

The genes are TRBV6-2 or TRBV6-3 and TRBJ1-1; D unresolved. The ends were cut back, 2 bases at V and 1 base at J, with 11 bases in the middle. The V gene's germline CDR1 is MNHEY and CDR2 SVGEGT. This CDR3 is built from 15 residues. The CDR3 loop reads CASSYPDQGNTEAFF. CDR3 nucleotide sequence: TGTGCCAGCAGTTACCCCGATCAAGGGAACACTGAAGCTTTCTTT.

In its sample, this clonotype was seen many times. The chain employs TRBV5-5 and TRBJ2-3; tentative D call: TRBD2 (5 bases). Per the germline V gene, CDR1 is SGHKS and CDR2 is YYEKEE (reference sequence). V shed 4 bases and J shed 5 bases, with 20 bases lying between them. The CDR3 is 16 amino acids. This chain's CDR3 is CASSPRGTRALDTQYF. CDR3 bases: TGTGCCAGCAGCCCCCGGGGAACCCGGGCGTTAGATACGCAGTATTTT.

This clonotype was observed at least ten times. A much larger clone sits a single nucleotide away, making a read error possible. The chain couples TRBV2 to TRBJ1-1; D remains unclear. This CDR3 is built from 13 residues. Per the germline V gene, CDR1 is SNHLY and CDR2 is FYNNEI. CDR3 sequence (DNA): TGTGCCAGCAGTGAACAGATGAACACTGAAGCTCTCTTT. Amino acids: CASSEQMNTEALF.

This clonotype was seen ten or more times. V gene TRBV28 combines with J gene TRBJ1-5; possible D gene TRBD1, 6 bases. The length of the CDR3 is 15 residues. The germline V and J ends were trimmed by 10 bases and 6 bases, with 22 bases remaining between them. Germline CDR1 MDHEN, CDR2 SYDVKM. The CDR3 sequence is CATHRTVGGGQPQHF. CDR3 bases: TGTGCCACTCATCGGACAGTGGGCGGCGGTCAGCCCCAGCATTTT.

Remarks on this clonotype: Because the CDR3 is missing its conserved closing phenylalanine or tryptophan, this is likely a read error. The chain employs TRBV29-1 and TRBJ1-1; D gene uncertain. The CDR3 is 10 residues long. Germline CDR1 and CDR2: SQVTM and ANQGSEA. V gave up 7 bases and J gave up 1 base, with 4 bases separating them. CDR3 sequence: CSGSNTEAFI. The CDR3 region has the DNA TGCAGCGGCTCGAACACTGAAGCTTTCATT.

This clonotype was seen a few times. The rearrangement links TRBV28 to TRBJ2-5; 12 bases map to TRBD1. The CDR3 contains 15 residues. V lost 3 bases to trimming and J lost 4 bases; unmatched junction nucleotides: 3. Germline CDR1 reads MDHEN; CDR2 reads SYDVKM. Written as DNA, the CDR3 is TGTGCCAGCAGTTTCGGGACAGGGGGCTCAGAGACCCAGTACTTC. It codes for CASSFGTGGSETQYF.

At least ten counts were recorded for this clonotype. The V and J genes are TRBV6-2 or TRBV6-3 and TRBJ2-3, with D unresolved. CDR3 length: 12 residues. The V end lost 2 bases, the J end lost 3 bases, and 3 bases lay between the germline ends. Germline V CDR1 and CDR2: MNHEY, SVGEGT. The CDR3 DNA reads TGTGCCAGCAGTTACGAGACAGATACGCAGTATTTT. Its protein product is CASSYETDTQYF.

Notes on this clonotype: A much larger clone sits a single nucleotide away, making a read error possible. The genes are TRBV28 and TRBJ2-3; TRBD2 is a possible D gene (7 bases). The CDR3 sequence is 13 residues long. V lost 8 bases and J lost 4, with 13 bases in between. Per germline, CDR1 MDHEN and CDR2 SYDVKM. The CDR3 here is CASWGGVADTQYF. The CDR3 nucleotides read TGTGCCAGCTGGGGGGGCGTGGCAGATACGCAGTATTTT.

In this sample, this clonotype turned up many times. The chain recombines TRBV20-1 with TRBJ2-1; TRBD1 is a possible D gene (5 bases). Germline V gene sequence: CDR1 DFQATT, CDR2 SNEGSKA (reference sequence). Trimming took off 1 base at V and 10 bases at J, with 17 bases between the two ends. The length of the CDR3 is 14 residues. The chain's CDR3 is CSARGDSRLAEQFF. The DNA for the CDR3 is TGCAGTGCTAGAGGTGACAGTCGCCTCGCGGAGCAGTTCTTC.